This TCR beta chain was recovered during a study of cytomegalovirus exposure and HLA in healthy donors. Study results and caveats: TCR beta V segments were, for the most part, productive about 87% or about 30% of the time in an earlier analysis. After further analysis at a later stage, roughly 16,000 TCR beta sequences were associated with HLA alleles at 0.05 false discovery rate.

13 Jbeta primers and 60 Vbeta primers were used for the PCR. TCRdb's table, derived via immunoSEQ multiplex PCR, lists solely in-frame clones and lacks some. The repertoire holds some 150,000 clones, with around nine tenths as singletons. As concerns this clone: Its antigen is currently unknown.

V gave up 4 bases and J gave up 4 bases; unmatched junction bases: 3. This CDR3 comprises 15 residues. CDR1 is SGHTA, CDR2 FQGNSA, per germline. This TCR derives from a woman between 25 and 40 years old in good health and CMV-seronegative. The chain carries TRBV7-2 and TRBJ2-7, with TRBD2 matching over 14 bases. Material for sequencing was PBMCs. CDR3 DNA: TGTGCCAGCAGCTCGACTAGCGGGGGGGTATACGAGCAGTACTTC. Protein: CASSSTSGGVYEQYF.